This T cell receptor (beta chain) was recorded in a study of T cells after yellow fever vaccination. Whole-study findings and limits: Weaker, the secondary response peaked sooner, at day 5 versus 15. Abundant clonotypes from the bulk population could contaminate FACS-sorted repertoires.

With regard to this clonotype: The antigen is not known.

TCRdb independently ran MiXCR on the 5' RACE reads; one entry per CDR3 protein. The sample comprises just under 600,000 distinct CDR3 sequences, approximately 13% of which are singletons, and about 14% rests with the top ten. Sequencing was performed on PBMCs, taken on the day of the yellow fever booster vaccination. The receptor was isolated from a man aged 25 to 40 who received the YFV17D yellow fever vaccine.

The CDR3 DNA follows: TGCAGTGCTAGAGGGCTAGCGGAATACTACGAGCAGTACTTC. It specifies CSARGLAEYYEQYF. V usage is TRBV20-1 and J usage is TRBJ2-7; TRBD2 matches at 7 bases. Trimming removed 1 base from V and 3 bases from J; junction bases left unmatched: 6. The CDR3 runs to 14 residues. The germline V gene encodes CDR1 DFQATT and CDR2 SNEGSKA (reference sequence).